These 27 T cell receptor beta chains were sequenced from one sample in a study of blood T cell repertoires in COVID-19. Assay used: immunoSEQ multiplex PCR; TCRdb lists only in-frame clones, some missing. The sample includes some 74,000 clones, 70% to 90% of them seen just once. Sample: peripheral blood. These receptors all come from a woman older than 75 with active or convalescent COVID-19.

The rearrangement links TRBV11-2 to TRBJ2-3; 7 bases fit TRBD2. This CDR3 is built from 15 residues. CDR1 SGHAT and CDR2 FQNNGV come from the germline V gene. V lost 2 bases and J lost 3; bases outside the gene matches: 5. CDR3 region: CASSLTGGVTDTQYF. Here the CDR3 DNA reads TGTGCCAGCAGCTTAACGGGAGGAGTGACAGATACGCAGTATTTT. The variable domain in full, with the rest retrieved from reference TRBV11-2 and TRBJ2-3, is EAGVAQSPRYKIIEKRQSVAFWCNPISGHATLYWYQQILGQGPKLLIQFQNNGVVDDSQLPKDRFSAERLKGVDSTLKIQPAKLEDSAVYLCASSLTGGVTDTQYFGPGTRLTVL.

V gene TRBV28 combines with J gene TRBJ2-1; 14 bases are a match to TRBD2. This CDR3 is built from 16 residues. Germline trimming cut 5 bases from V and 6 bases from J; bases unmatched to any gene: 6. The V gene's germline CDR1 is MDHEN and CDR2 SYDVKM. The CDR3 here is CASSPPGLAGANEQFF. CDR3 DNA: TGTGCCAGCAGTCCACCGGGACTAGCGGGAGCCAATGAGCAGTTCTTC.

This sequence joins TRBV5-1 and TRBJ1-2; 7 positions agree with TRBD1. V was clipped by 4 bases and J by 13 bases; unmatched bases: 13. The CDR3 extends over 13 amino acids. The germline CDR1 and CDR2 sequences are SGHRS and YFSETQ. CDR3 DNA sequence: TGCGCCAGCAGCCGCCAGGACAGGCGAGGATGCACCTTC. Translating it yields CASSRQDRRGCTF.

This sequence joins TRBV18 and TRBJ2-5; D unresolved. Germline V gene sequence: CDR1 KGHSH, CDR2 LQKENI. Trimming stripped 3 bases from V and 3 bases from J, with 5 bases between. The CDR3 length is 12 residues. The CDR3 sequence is CASSPQEETQYF. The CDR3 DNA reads TGTGCCAGCTCACCTCAGGAAGAGACCCAGTACTTC.

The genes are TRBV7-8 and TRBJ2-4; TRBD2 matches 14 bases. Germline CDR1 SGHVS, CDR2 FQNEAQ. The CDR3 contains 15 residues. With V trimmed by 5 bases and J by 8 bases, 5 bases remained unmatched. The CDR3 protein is CASSAGTSGRHIQYF. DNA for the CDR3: TGTGCCAGCAGCGCCGGGACTAGCGGGAGACACATTCAGTACTTC.

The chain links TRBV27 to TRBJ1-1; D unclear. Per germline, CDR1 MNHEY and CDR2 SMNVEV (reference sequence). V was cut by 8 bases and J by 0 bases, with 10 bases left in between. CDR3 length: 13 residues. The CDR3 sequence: CASLSRVNTEAFF. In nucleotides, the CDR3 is TGTGCCAGCTTATCTCGGGTGAACACTGAAGCTTTCTTT.

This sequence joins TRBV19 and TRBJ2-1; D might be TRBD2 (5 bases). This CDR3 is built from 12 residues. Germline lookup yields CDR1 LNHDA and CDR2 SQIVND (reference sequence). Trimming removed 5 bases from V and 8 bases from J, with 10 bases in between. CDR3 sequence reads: CASSSTTDEQFF. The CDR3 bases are TGTGCCAGTAGTTCGACTACCGATGAGCAGTTCTTC.

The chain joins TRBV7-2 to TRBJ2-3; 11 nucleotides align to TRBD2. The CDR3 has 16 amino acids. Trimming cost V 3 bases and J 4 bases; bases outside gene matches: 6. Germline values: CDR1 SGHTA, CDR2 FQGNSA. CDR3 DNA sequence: TGTGCCAGCAGCTTCCTGCCTAGCGGGGGGTCAGATACGCAGTATTTT. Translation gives CASSFLPSGGSDTQYF.

This CDR3 is CASSLDRDQPQHF. CDR3 nucleotide sequence: TGTGCCAGCAGTCTAGACAGAGATCAGCCCCAGCATTTT. This rearrangement joins TRBV27 to TRBJ1-5; TRBD1 is a possible D gene (5 bases). V lost 5 bases and J lost 5, with 10 bases in between. CDR1 and CDR2 (germline): MNHEY, SMNVEV (reference sequence). The CDR3 loop spans 13 amino acids.

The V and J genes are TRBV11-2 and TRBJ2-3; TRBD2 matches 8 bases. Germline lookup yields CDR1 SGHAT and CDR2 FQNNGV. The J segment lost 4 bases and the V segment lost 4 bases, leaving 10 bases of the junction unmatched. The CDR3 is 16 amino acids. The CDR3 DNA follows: TGTGCCAGCAGCTCCAAGGGACTAGTTGTAGCAGATACGCAGTATTTT. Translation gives CASSSKGLVVADTQYF.

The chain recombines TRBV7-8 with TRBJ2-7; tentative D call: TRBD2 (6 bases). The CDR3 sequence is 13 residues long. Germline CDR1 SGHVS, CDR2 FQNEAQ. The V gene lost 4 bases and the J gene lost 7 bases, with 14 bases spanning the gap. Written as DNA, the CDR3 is TGTGCCAGCAGCTCGGGGGTGCTGGGTGAGCAGTACTTC. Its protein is CASSSGVLGEQYF. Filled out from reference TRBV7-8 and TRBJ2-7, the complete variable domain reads GAGVSQSPRYKVAKRGQDVALRCDPISGHVSLFWYQQALGQGPEFLTYFQNEAQLDKSGLPSDRFFAERPEGSVSTLKIQRTQQEDSAVYLCASSSGVLGEQYFGPGTRLTVT.

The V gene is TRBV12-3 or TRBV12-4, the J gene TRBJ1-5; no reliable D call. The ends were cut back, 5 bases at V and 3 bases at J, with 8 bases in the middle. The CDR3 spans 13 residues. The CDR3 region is CASSPQYNQPQHF. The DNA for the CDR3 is TGTGCCAGCAGTCCACAGTACAATCAGCCCCAGCATTTT.

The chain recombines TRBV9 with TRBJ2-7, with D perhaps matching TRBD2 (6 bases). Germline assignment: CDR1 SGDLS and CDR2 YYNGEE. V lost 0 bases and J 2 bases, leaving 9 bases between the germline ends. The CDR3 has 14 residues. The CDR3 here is CASSVAGAAYEQYF. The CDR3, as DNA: TGTGCCAGCAGCGTAGCGGGAGCCGCCTACGAGCAGTACTTC.

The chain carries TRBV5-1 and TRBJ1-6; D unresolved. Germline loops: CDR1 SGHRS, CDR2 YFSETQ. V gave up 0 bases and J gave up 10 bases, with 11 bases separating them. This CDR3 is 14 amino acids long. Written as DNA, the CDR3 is TGCGCCAGCAGCTTGGGGGAGATGGGCTCACCCCTCCACTTT. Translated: CASSLGEMGSPLHF. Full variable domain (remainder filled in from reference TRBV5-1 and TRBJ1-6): KAGVTQTPRYLIKTRGQQVTLSCSPISGHRSVSWYQQTPGQGLQFLFEYFSETQRNKGNFPGRFSGRQFSNSRSEMNVSTLELGDSALYLCASSLGEMGSPLHFGNGTRLTVT.

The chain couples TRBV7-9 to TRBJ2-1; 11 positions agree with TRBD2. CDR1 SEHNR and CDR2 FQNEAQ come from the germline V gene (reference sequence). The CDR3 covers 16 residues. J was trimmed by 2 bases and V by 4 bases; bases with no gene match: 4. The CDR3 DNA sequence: TGTGCCAGCAGCTCCCTAGCGGGAGGTGCCTACAATGAGCAGTTCTTC. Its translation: CASSSLAGGAYNEQFF.

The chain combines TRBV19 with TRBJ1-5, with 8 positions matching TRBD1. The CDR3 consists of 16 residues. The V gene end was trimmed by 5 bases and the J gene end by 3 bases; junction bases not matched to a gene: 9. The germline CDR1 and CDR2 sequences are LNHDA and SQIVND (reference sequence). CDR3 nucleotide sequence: TGTGCCAGTAGTCGGACAGGGACGGGTCCCAATCAGCCCCAGCATTTT. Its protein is CASSRTGTGPNQPQHF.

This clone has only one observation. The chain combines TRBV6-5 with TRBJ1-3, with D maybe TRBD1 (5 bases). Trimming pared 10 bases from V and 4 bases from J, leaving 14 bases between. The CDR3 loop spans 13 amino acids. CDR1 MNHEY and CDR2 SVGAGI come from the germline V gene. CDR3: CATGASEGNTIYF. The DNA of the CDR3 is TGTGCCACTGGGGCCTCTGAGGGAAACACCATATATTTT.

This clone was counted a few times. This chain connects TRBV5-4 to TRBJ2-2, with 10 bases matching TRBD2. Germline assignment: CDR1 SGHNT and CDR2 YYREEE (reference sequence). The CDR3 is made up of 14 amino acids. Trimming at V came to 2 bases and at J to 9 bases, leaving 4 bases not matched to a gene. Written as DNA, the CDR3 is TGTGCCAGCAGCTTAGCGGGGGGGCCCAGGGAGCTGTTTTTT. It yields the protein CASSLAGGPRELFF.

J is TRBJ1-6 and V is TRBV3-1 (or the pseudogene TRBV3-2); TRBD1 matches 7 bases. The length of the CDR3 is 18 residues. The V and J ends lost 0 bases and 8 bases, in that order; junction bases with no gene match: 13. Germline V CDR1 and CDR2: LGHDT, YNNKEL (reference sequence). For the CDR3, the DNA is TGTGCCAGCAGCCAAGAGTTTATTGGTCACAGGGGCGATTCACCCCTCCACTTT. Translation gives CASSQEFIGHRGDSPLHF.

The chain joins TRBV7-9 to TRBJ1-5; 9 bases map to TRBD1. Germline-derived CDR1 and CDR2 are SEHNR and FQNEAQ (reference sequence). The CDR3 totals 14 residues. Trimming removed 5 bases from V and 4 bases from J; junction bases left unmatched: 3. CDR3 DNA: TGTGCCAGCAGCCAGGACAGGGGAAATCAGCCCCAGCATTTT. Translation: CASSQDRGNQPQHF.

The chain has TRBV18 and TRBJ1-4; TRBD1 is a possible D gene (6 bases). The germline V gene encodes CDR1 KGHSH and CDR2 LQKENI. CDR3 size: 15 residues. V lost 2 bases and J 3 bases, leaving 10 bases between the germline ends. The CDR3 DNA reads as TGTGCCAGCTCACCAGCCAGGGGCCCTAATGAAAAACTGTTTTTT. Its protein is CASSPARGPNEKLFF.

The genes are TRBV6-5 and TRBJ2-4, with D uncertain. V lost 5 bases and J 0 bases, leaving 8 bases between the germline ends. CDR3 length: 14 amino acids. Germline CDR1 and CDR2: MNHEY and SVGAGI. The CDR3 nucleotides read TGTGCCAGCAGTCCGACTGTAGCCAAAAACATTCAGTACTTC. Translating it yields CASSPTVAKNIQYF.

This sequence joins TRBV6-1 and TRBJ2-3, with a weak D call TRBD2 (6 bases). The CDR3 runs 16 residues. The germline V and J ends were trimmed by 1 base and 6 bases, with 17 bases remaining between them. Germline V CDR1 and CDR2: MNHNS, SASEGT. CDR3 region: CASSEGSGGARDTQYF. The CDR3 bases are TGTGCCAGCAGTGAAGGCTCCGGGGGAGCCCGGGATACGCAGTATTTT.

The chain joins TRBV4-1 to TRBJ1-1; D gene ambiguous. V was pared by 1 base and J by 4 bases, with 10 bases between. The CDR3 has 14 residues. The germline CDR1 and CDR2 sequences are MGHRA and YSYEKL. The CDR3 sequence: CASSQAGGSTEAFF. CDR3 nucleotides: TGCGCCAGCAGCCAAGCGGGAGGATCCACTGAAGCTTTCTTT.

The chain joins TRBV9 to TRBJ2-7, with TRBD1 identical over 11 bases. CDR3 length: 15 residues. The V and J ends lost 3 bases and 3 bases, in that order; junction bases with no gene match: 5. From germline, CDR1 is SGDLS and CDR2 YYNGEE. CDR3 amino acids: CASSAAGTGGYEQYF. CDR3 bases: TGTGCCAGCAGCGCCGCTGGGACAGGGGGCTACGAGCAGTACTTC.

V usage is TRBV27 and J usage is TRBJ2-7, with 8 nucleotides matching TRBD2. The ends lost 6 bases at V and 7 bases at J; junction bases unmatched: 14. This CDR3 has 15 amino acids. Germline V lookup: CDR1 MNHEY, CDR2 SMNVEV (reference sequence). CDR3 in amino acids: CASRPPGLGGREQYF. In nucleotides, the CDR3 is TGTGCCAGCAGGCCCCCGGGACTAGGAGGGAGGGAGCAGTACTTC.

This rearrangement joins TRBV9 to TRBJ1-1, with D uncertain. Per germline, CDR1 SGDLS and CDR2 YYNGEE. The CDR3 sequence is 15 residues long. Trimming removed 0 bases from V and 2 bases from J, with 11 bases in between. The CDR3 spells CASSVDEVRNTEAFF. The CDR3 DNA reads TGTGCCAGCAGCGTAGACGAGGTCCGTAACACTGAAGCTTTCTTT.